The 30 T cell receptor beta chains below were found in one sample sequenced in a study of shared clonotypes between healthy human individuals. CD45RO-negative CD8 cells positively selected for CCR7 made up the naive population, which excluded terminally differentiated effector memory CD45RA+ cells. The protocol was immunoSEQ multiplex PCR, while the TCRdb copy is restricted to in-frame clones and leaves out a portion. In the table there are over 2,000,000 clones, roughly 93% of which are singletons. The material sequenced was naive CD8+ T cells from PBMCs. All receptors derive from a man between 18 and 35 years old in good health. Some clones in this sample may be carry-over from other donors' samples.

The rearrangement links TRBV4-3 to TRBJ2-3; D is unclear. Trimming stripped 1 base from V and 0 bases from J, with 11 bases between. The length of the CDR3 is 16 residues. Germline CDR1 and CDR2: LGHNA and YSLEER. CDR3 in DNA: TGCGCCAGCAGCCAAGTAAGGGTCAAGAGCACAGATACGCAGTATTTT. Protein: CASSQVRVKSTDTQYF.

The sample holds one count of this clone. The chain has TRBV5-1 and TRBJ1-3; no firm D call. V was cut by 1 base and J by 4 bases, with 9 bases left in between. The germline V gene encodes CDR1 SGHRS and CDR2 YFSETQ. The CDR3 spans 14 residues. The CDR3 DNA follows: TGCGCCAGCAGCTTGTCGACGGCCGGAAACACCATATATTTT. This gives the protein CASSLSTAGNTIYF.

The rearrangement joins TRBV19 to TRBJ2-2, with 7 bases fitting TRBD1. CDR1 and CDR2 (germline): LNHDA, SQIVND (reference sequence). The CDR3 is 15 residues long. Losses at the gene ends were 5 bases for V and 6 bases for J; bases not matched to a gene: 9. For the CDR3, the DNA is TGTGCCAGTAGTGCCCCCCAGGGGGTTTCCGGGGAGCTGTTTTTT. Translated, it gives CASSAPQGVSGELFF.

This rearrangement joins TRBV18 to TRBJ2-7; D is possibly TRBD1 (6 bases). The CDR3 runs 16 residues. Germline V gives CDR1 KGHSH, CDR2 LQKENI. V gave up 2 bases and J gave up 6 bases, with 20 bases separating them. CDR3 sequence: CASSPDGQRVLSEQYF. The CDR3 nucleotides read TGTGCCAGCTCACCAGATGGACAGCGCGTGCTCTCCGAGCAGTACTTC.

The V call is TRBV19, the J call TRBJ2-7, with D perhaps matching TRBD2 (5 bases). The CDR3 runs to 13 residues. Per germline, CDR1 LNHDA and CDR2 SQIVND (reference sequence). The V end lost 6 bases, the J end lost 0 bases, and 9 bases lay between the germline ends. CDR3 nucleotide sequence: TGTGCCAGTAGCTATACTAGCTCCTACGAGCAGTACTTC. Translating gives CASSYTSSYEQYF.

The CDR3 region is CASSSRHDNYGYTF. In nucleotides, the CDR3 is TGTGCCAGCAGTTCGAGACATGATAACTATGGCTACACCTTC. The gene calls are TRBV27 and TRBJ1-2, with unresolved D. V was cut by 4 bases and J by 1 base, with 10 bases left in between. Germline V gene lookup returns CDR1 MNHEY and CDR2 SMNVEV (reference sequence). This CDR3 is 14 amino acids long.

The genes are TRBV5-1 and TRBJ1-2, with 10 bases identical to TRBD1. J was trimmed by 7 bases and V by 1 base; bases with no gene match: 4. The germline V gene encodes CDR1 SGHRS and CDR2 YFSETQ. The CDR3 sequence is 14 residues long. In DNA, the CDR3 is TGCGCCAGCAGCTTGAGCGGGACAGGGGTTGGCTACACCTTC. Translating gives CASSLSGTGVGYTF.

The chain carries TRBV7-9 and TRBJ1-2, with TRBD1 as a possible D gene (6 bases). CDR3 size: 14 residues. Germline loops: CDR1 SEHNR, CDR2 FQNEAQ (reference sequence). The CDR3 nucleotides are TGTGCAGCGGAGAACGGGGGGCTAAACTATGGCTACACCTTC. Its protein is CAAENGGLNYGYTF.

This chain connects TRBV29-1 to TRBJ2-7, with TRBD1 identical over 9 bases. Per the germline V gene, CDR1 is SQVTM and CDR2 is ANQGSEA. This CDR3 region has 13 residues. V lost 5 bases and J lost 4; bases outside the gene matches: 6. The CDR3 here is CSVHRTGAYEQYF. Here the CDR3 DNA reads TGCAGCGTTCATAGGACAGGGGCTTACGAGCAGTACTTC.

The chain couples TRBV27 to TRBJ2-7; possible D gene TRBD2, 8 bases. From germline, CDR1 is MNHEY and CDR2 SMNVEV (reference sequence). V was cut by 5 bases and J by 6 bases, with 17 bases left in between. CDR3 length: 14 residues. This CDR3 reads CASSLSGGTSEQYF. The CDR3 DNA follows: TGTGCCAGCAGTCTCTCAGGGGGGACTAGCGAGCAGTACTTC.

The chain carries TRBV12-5 and TRBJ2-5; tentatively, D is TRBD2 (5 bases). Near its end, the DNA agrees better with TRBJ2-7, so the J call may be wrong. Germline CDR1 LGHNT, CDR2 FRNRAP. The CDR3 is made up of 12 amino acids. CDR3: CASGPGRNEQYF. CDR3 bases: TGTGCTAGTGGTCCGGGGAGAAACGAGCAGTACTTC.

The chain links TRBV28 to TRBJ1-1; D might be TRBD1 (5 bases). The CDR3 runs 16 residues. V dropped 6 bases and J dropped 0 bases, with 17 bases sitting between them. Looked up from germline, CDR1 is MDHEN and CDR2 is SYDVKM. CDR3 region: CASRIPMGVMNTEAFF. In DNA, the CDR3 is TGTGCCAGCAGGATACCGATGGGGGTTATGAACACTGAAGCTTTCTTT.

V is TRBV5-1 and J is TRBJ2-1, with 14 bases fitting TRBD2. The V segment lost 4 bases and the J segment 9 bases; nucleotides outside the gene matches: 6. The CDR3 is made up of 15 amino acids. CDR1 and CDR2 (germline): SGHRS, YFSETQ. The DNA of the CDR3 is TGCGCCAGCAGCGGGACTAGCGGGAGCCTTCCTGAGCAGTTCTTC. Translated, it gives CASSGTSGSLPEQFF.

This clone has just one count. The chain combines TRBV5-4 with TRBJ1-5; TRBD1 agrees at 7 bases. CDR1 is SGHNT, CDR2 YYREEE, per germline (reference sequence). CDR3 size: 18 residues. V lost 2 bases and J lost 1; bases outside the gene matches: 12. The CDR3: CASSFSTGLSVSNQPQHF. The CDR3 region has the DNA TGTGCCAGCAGCTTCTCGACAGGGCTTTCAGTGAGCAATCAGCCCCAGCATTTT.

DNA for the CDR3: TGTGCCAGCAGCCACCCAAAACTAGCGGGACGATCACAGCGCGCCTACGAGCAGTACTTC. Its protein product is CASSHPKLAGRSQRAYEQYF. This chain uses TRBV4-2 with TRBJ2-7; 10 nucleotides align to TRBD2. CDR1 and CDR2 from the germline V gene are LGHNA and YNFKEQ. This CDR3 has 20 amino acids. V was pared by 3 bases and J by 2 bases, with 19 bases of the junction left unmatched.

The chain uses TRBV25-1 and TRBJ2-3; TRBD2 agrees at 8 bases. The V and J ends lost 6 bases and 4 bases, in that order; junction bases with no gene match: 12. This CDR3 contains 16 residues. Germline V gene data show CDR1 as MGHDK and CDR2 as SYGVNS. CDR3 residues: CASREGAGDRPDTQYF. As DNA, the CDR3 is TGTGCCAGCAGGGAGGGAGCGGGAGATCGTCCAGATACGCAGTATTTT.

V and J are TRBV27 and TRBJ2-7; tentatively, D is TRBD2 (6 bases). Germline CDR1 and CDR2: MNHEY and SMNVEV (reference sequence). Trimming cost V 0 bases and J 1 base, with 13 bases left between them. The CDR3 is 16 amino acids. The CDR3 spells CASSLSPGVGSYEQYF. The DNA of the CDR3 is TGTGCCAGCAGTTTATCCCCGGGAGTTGGTTCCTACGAGCAGTACTTC.

Note on this clone: One end of the junction is discordant with germline, which a read error may explain. The chain uses TRBV11-2 and TRBJ2-5; 7 positions agree with TRBD2. This CDR3 has 16 amino acids. CDR1 is SGHAT, CDR2 FQNNGV, per germline. The CDR3 reads CASSQALGLAEETQYF. The CDR3 nucleotides read TGCGCCAGCAGCCAAGCCTTAGGTCTAGCGGAAGAGACCCAGTACTTC.

The chain combines TRBV9 with TRBJ2-1; TRBD2 aligns across 11 bases. The CDR3 sequence is 18 residues long. The J segment lost 1 base and the V segment lost 3 bases, leaving 9 bases of the junction unmatched. Germline assignment: CDR1 SGDLS and CDR2 YYNGEE. CDR3 DNA: TGTGCCAGCAGCGCCGGCCGACTAGCGGGAACGTCCTACAATGAGCAGTTCTTC. This encodes CASSAGRLAGTSYNEQFF. The full variable domain, completed using reference TRBV9 and TRBJ2-1, is DSGVTQTPKHLITATGQRVTLRCSPRSGDLSVYWYQQSLDQGLQFLIQYYNGEERAKGNILERFSAQQFPDLHSELNLSSLELGDSALYFCASSAGRLAGTSYNEQFFGPGTRLTVL.

This chain links TRBV6-5 with TRBJ1-2, with D tentatively TRBD1 (5 bases). Germline V gives CDR1 MNHEY, CDR2 SVGAGI. V dropped 6 bases and J dropped 7 bases, with 18 bases sitting between them. CDR3 length equals 14 residues. The CDR3 is CASSIHGAKGGYTF. The DNA for the CDR3 is TGTGCCAGCAGCATACACGGGGCTAAGGGTGGCTACACCTTC.

The gene calls are TRBV6-5 and TRBJ2-7, with 8 bases matching TRBD1. CDR1 is MNHEY, CDR2 SVGAGI, per germline. This CDR3 has 14 residues. Trimming took 6 bases from V and 6 from J; bases not matched to a gene: 10. CDR3 sequence reads: CASRAGTGRFEQYF. CDR3 nucleotides: TGTGCCAGCAGGGCCGGGACAGGCCGTTTCGAGCAGTACTTC.

This rearrangement joins TRBV18 to TRBJ1-2, with D possibly matching TRBD1 (6 bases). Deletions cut 5 bases from V and 6 bases from J, with 22 bases between. The germline gives CDR1 KGHSH, CDR2 LQKENI. This CDR3 spans 16 amino acids. CDR3 region: CASSDTPGVLGDGYTF. As DNA, the CDR3 is TGTGCCAGCTCAGATACTCCAGGGGTTCTTGGAGATGGCTACACCTTC. The full variable domain, completed using reference TRBV18 and TRBJ1-2, is NAGVMQNPRHLVRRRGQEARLRCSPMKGHSHVYWYRQLPEEGLKFMVYLQKENIIDESGMPKERFSAEFPKEGPSILRIQQVVRGDSAAYFCASSDTPGVLGDGYTFGSGTRLTVV.

The chain recombines TRBV11-2 with TRBJ2-5, with 8 bases that match TRBD1. This CDR3 region has 19 residues. Trimming removed 1 base from V and 2 bases from J; junction bases left unmatched: 15. The germline V gene encodes CDR1 SGHAT and CDR2 FQNNGV. CDR3 loop: CASSLGFLIAGQVQETQYF. The CDR3 DNA follows: TGTGCCAGCAGCTTAGGATTTCTTATTGCGGGACAGGTTCAAGAGACCCAGTACTTC. Combining the CDR3 with reference TRBV11-2 and TRBJ2-5 gives the whole variable domain EAGVAQSPRYKIIEKRQSVAFWCNPISGHATLYWYQQILGQGPKLLIQFQNNGVVDDSQLPKDRFSAERLKGVDSTLKIQPAKLEDSAVYLCASSLGFLIAGQVQETQYFGPGTRLLVL.

This clone has just a few counts. The chain has TRBV14 and TRBJ2-2, with 10 nucleotides matching TRBD2. The V gene's germline CDR1 is SGHDN and CDR2 FVKESK. The CDR3 length is 17 residues. V was pared by 2 bases and J by 4 bases, with 7 bases of the junction left unmatched. The CDR3 here is CASSQNIAGGLTGELFF. The CDR3 DNA follows: TGTGCCAGCAGCCAAAATATAGCGGGAGGACTCACCGGGGAGCTGTTTTTT.

Only one count was recorded for this clone. Different DNA sequences within this sample yield the same CDR3. The rearrangement joins TRBV11-2 to TRBJ1-1; TRBD1 might be the D (5 bases). CDR3 length: 12 amino acids. Per germline, CDR1 SGHAT and CDR2 FQNNGV. V shed 3 bases and J shed 5 bases, with 7 bases lying between them. The CDR3 coding sequence is TGTGCCAGCAGCTTGTGGGGGACTGAAGCTTTCTTT. Amino acids: CASSLWGTEAFF.

V and J are TRBV7-9 and TRBJ2-7; tentatively, D is TRBD2 (7 bases). The germline V and J ends were trimmed by 2 bases and 4 bases, with 18 bases remaining between them. The CDR3 runs to 16 residues. The V gene's germline CDR1 is SEHNR and CDR2 FQNEAQ (reference sequence). The CDR3 DNA reads TGTGCCAGCAGCTTATACCTCGGGGGGCTACCTTACGAGCAGTACTTC. As protein: CASSLYLGGLPYEQYF.

The chain recombines TRBV13 with TRBJ1-1; D not resolved. Deletions cut 1 base from V and 2 bases from J, with 11 bases between. The CDR3 loop spans 15 amino acids. CDR1 PRHDT and CDR2 FYEKMQ come from the germline V gene (reference sequence). This CDR3 is CASSLAGRRNTEAFF. CDR3 nucleotides: TGTGCCAGCAGCTTAGCGGGCCGGAGAAACACTGAAGCTTTCTTT.

This chain uses TRBV27 with TRBJ1-4; 7 bases map to TRBD1. Germline V gene data show CDR1 as MNHEY and CDR2 as SMNVEV (reference sequence). With V trimmed by 6 bases and J by 6 bases, 10 bases remained unmatched. CDR3 length: 15 residues. In nucleotides, the CDR3 is TGTGCCAGCAGCCTCCGGGACAGCGGGTATGAAAAACTGTTTTTT. Translating gives CASSLRDSGYEKLFF.

The chain carries TRBV11-2 and TRBJ1-1, with D possibly being TRBD1 (5 bases). Looked up from germline, CDR1 is SGHAT and CDR2 is FQNNGV. The V end was cut by 5 bases, the J end by 4 bases, with 14 bases between. The CDR3 contains 14 residues. CDR3 DNA: TGTGCCAGCAGCCCGATGGGGCGGGGCACTGAAGCTTTCTTT. The encoded protein is CASSPMGRGTEAFF.

The rearrangement joins TRBV19 to TRBJ2-7; D ambiguous. This CDR3 comprises 14 residues. Germline lookup yields CDR1 LNHDA and CDR2 SQIVND (reference sequence). The V gene lost 6 bases and the J gene lost 1 base, with 13 bases spanning the gap. The CDR3 DNA reads TGTGCCAGTAGCGAGGACGGAGAGTCCTACGAGCAGTACTTC. Its protein is CASSEDGESYEQYF.